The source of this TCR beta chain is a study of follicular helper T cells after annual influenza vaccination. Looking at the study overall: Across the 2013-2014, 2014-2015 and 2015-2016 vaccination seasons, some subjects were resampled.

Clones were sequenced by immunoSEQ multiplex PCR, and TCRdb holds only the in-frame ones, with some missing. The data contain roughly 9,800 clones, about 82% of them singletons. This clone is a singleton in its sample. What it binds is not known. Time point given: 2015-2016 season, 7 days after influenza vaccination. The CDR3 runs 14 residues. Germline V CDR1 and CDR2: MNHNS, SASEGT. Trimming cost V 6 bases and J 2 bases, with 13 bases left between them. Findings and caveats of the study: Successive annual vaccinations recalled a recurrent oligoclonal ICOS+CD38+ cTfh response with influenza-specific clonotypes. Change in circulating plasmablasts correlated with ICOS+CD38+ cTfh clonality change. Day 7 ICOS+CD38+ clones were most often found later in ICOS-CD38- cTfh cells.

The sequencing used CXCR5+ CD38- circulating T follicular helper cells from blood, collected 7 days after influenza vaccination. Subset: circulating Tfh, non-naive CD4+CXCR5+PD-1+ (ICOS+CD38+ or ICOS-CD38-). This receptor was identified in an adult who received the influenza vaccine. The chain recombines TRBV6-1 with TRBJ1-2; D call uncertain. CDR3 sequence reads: CASSRRSSNYGYTF. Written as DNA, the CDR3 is TGTGCCAGCAGCCGCCGTAGCTCCAACTATGGCTACACCTTC.